Each of the 6 T cell receptor beta chains below was sequenced from the same sample in a study of cytomegalovirus exposure and HLA in healthy donors. Some clones are missing from TCRdb's copy, which holds only in-frame ones; the method was immunoSEQ multiplex PCR. The sample contains around 200,000 clones, roughly 81% of which appear only once. Sequenced input: PBMCs. These receptors were collected from a woman in her twenties or thirties in good health and CMV-seronegative.

CDR3 amino acids: CAWTGTGGRSQYF. For the CDR3, the DNA is TGTGCCTGGACAGGGACAGGGGGCCGATCGCAGTATTTT. The chain carries TRBV30 and TRBJ2-3; 12 nucleotides align to TRBD1. Germline V gene sequence: CDR1 GTSNPN, CDR2 SVGIG (reference sequence). The CDR3 covers 13 residues. V shed 4 bases, J shed 10 bases, and the junction held 6 bases outside the gene matches. Full variable domain (rest looked up from reference TRBV30 and TRBJ2-3): SQTIHQWPATLVQPVGSPLSLECTVEGTSNPNLYWYRQAAGRGLQLLFYSVGIGQISSEVPQNLSASRPQDRQFILSSKKLLLSDSGFYLCAWTGTGGRSQYFGPGTRLTVL.

This clone was seen once. In nucleotides, the CDR3 is TGTGCCAGCAGCGTGACAGGGGGCGCTGAATCCTACGAGCAGTACTTC. Amino acids: CASSVTGGAESYEQYF. The J gene is TRBJ2-7, the V gene TRBV9; 10 bases line up with TRBD1. Trimming took 2 bases from V and 1 from J; bases not matched to a gene: 6. This CDR3 has 16 residues. Germline V gives CDR1 SGDLS, CDR2 YYNGEE. Combining the CDR3 with reference TRBV9 and TRBJ2-7 gives the whole variable domain DSGVTQTPKHLITATGQRVTLRCSPRSGDLSVYWYQQSLDQGLQFLIQYYNGEERAKGNILERFSAQQFPDLHSELNLSSLELGDSALYFCASSVTGGAESYEQYFGPGTRLTVT.

The V call is TRBV7-2, the J call TRBJ1-2, with 7 bases lining up with TRBD1. Germline V gene data show CDR1 as SGHTA and CDR2 as FQGNSA. The CDR3 spans 13 residues. Unmatched junction bases numbered 8, after V lost 5 bases and J lost 8 bases. The CDR3 is CASSLTGTGGYTF. The CDR3 nucleotides read TGTGCCAGCAGCCTGACAGGGACGGGAGGCTACACCTTC.

The rearrangement joins TRBV6-5 to TRBJ1-4; D gene uncertain. The CDR3 length is 14 residues. Germline lookup yields CDR1 MNHEY and CDR2 SVGAGI. Trimming took off 3 bases at V and 7 bases at J, with 12 bases between the two ends. The CDR3 sequence: CASSYLSGAEKLFF. The CDR3, as DNA: TGTGCCAGCAGTTATCTGTCGGGTGCTGAAAAACTGTTTTTT.

This chain links TRBV28 with TRBJ2-7; 14 bases are a match to TRBD2. This CDR3 contains 15 residues. The V and J ends lost 5 bases and 9 bases, in that order; junction bases with no gene match: 9. The germline gives CDR1 MDHEN, CDR2 SYDVKM. Here the CDR3 reads CASSPRLAGGKGQYF. Written as DNA, the CDR3 is TGTGCCAGCAGTCCCAGACTAGCGGGGGGGAAGGGGCAGTACTTC.

The chain has TRBV2 and TRBJ2-7, with 7 bases matching TRBD1. Trimming took 5 bases from V and 2 from J; bases not matched to a gene: 3. Germline V gene sequence: CDR1 SNHLY, CDR2 FYNNEI. The CDR3 is made up of 13 amino acids. The CDR3 protein is CASSRDSTYEQYF. Here the CDR3 DNA reads TGTGCCAGCAGTAGGGACAGCACCTACGAGCAGTACTTC.